The 28 T cell receptor beta chains below all came from one sample that was sequenced in a study of blood T cells in healthy people across ages. Then a second PCR, running about 7 to 11 cycles, was carried out with a sample-barcoded 5' primer and a J-beta primer mix. TCRdb reprocessed the 5' RACE reads via MiXCR and lists one record per CDR3 protein. The sample carries hundreds of thousands of distinct CDR3 sequences, 58% recorded once. Input material: blood. These receptors came from a man aged 25-40 years in good health.

This chain links TRBV7-8 with TRBJ2-5; D is uncertain. CDR3 length equals 15 residues. V was clipped by 6 bases and J by 5 bases, with 19 bases between them. The germline CDR1 and CDR2 sequences are SGHVS and FQNEAQ. CDR3 residues: CASSSIGQPGETQYF. For the CDR3, the DNA is TGTGCCAGCAGTTCTATAGGGCAGCCCGGGGAGACCCAGTACTTC. Variable domain in full (rest from reference TRBV7-8 and TRBJ2-5): GAGVSQSPRYKVAKRGQDVALRCDPISGHVSLFWYQQALGQGPEFLTYFQNEAQLDKSGLPSDRFFAERPEGSVSTLKIQRTQQEDSAVYLCASSSIGQPGETQYFGPGTRLLVL.

The chain couples TRBV3-1 to TRBJ1-2; D not resolved. CDR1 LGHDT and CDR2 YNNKEL come from the germline V gene (reference sequence). The ends were cut back, 1 base at V and 2 bases at J, with 11 bases in the middle. CDR3 size: 15 residues. DNA for the CDR3: TGTGCCAGCAGCCAAGGCGCCAGGATAAACTATGGCTACACCTTC. Translated: CASSQGARINYGYTF.

The J gene is TRBJ2-6, the V gene TRBV4-2, with D possibly being TRBD2 (6 bases). The CDR3 loop spans 18 amino acids. CDR1 and CDR2 from the germline V gene are LGHNA and YNFKEQ. V gave up 0 bases and J gave up 0 bases, with 12 bases separating them. CDR3 coding DNA: TGTGCCAGCAGCCAAGATTTAGCGGTTAGCTCTGGGGCCAACGTCCTGACTTTC. This translates into CASSQDLAVSSGANVLTF.

The CDR3 spells CSVRLIAGVSYF. The CDR3 DNA follows: TGCAGCGTTCGGTTAATAGCGGGTGTGTCGTACTTC. The chain carries TRBV29-1 and TRBJ2-7, with TRBD2 matching over 7 bases. Trimming at V came to 5 bases and at J to 12 bases, leaving 13 bases not matched to a gene. Germline values: CDR1 SQVTM, CDR2 ANQGSEA. This CDR3 is built from 12 residues.

There are a few counts of this clonotype. V gene TRBV2 combines with J gene TRBJ2-7; D perhaps matches TRBD2 (6 bases). The CDR3 has 14 amino acids. V was pared by 8 bases and J by 0 bases, with 14 bases between. Germline V gene lookup returns CDR1 SNHLY and CDR2 FYNNEI. CDR3 sequence (DNA): TGTGCCAGCGCCAGCGGGCCCCCCTCCTACGAGCAGTACTTC. Protein product: CASASGPPSYEQYF.

This clonotype was recorded a few times. The CDR3 coding sequence is TGTGCCAGCAGCCCCCCCGGGACCAGACCCACAGATACGCAGTATTTT. It specifies CASSPPGTRPTDTQYF. The rearrangement joins TRBV13 to TRBJ2-3; the D call may be TRBD1 or TRBD2 (5 bases each). The CDR3 consists of 16 residues. Germline loops: CDR1 PRHDT, CDR2 FYEKMQ (reference sequence). V was shortened by 5 bases and J by 2 bases, with 17 bases between the two germline ends.

The chain carries TRBV7-2 and TRBJ1-2, with TRBD1 identical over 9 bases. The length of the CDR3 is 14 residues. Per germline, CDR1 SGHTA and CDR2 FQGNSA. V was clipped by 5 bases and J by 7 bases; unmatched bases: 8. In DNA, the CDR3 is TGTGCCAGCAGCCGCGACAGGGGGGTCTCTGGCTACACCTTC. This gives the protein CASSRDRGVSGYTF.

V usage is TRBV7-2 and J usage is TRBJ2-7; 8 bases agree with TRBD1. Looked up from germline, CDR1 is SGHTA and CDR2 is FQGNSA. The CDR3 runs to 14 residues. After removal of 2 bases from V and 6 bases from J, the junction contained 6 bases not matched to a gene. In nucleotides, the CDR3 is TGTGCCAGCAGCTTAAGTCAGGGGGCGCGCGAGCAGTACTTC. Translation: CASSLSQGAREQYF.

This clonotype has a handful of counts. This chain's CDR3 is CSARATADDEQFF. DNA for the CDR3: TGCAGCGCCAGAGCTACAGCGGATGATGAGCAGTTCTTC. The gene calls are TRBV29-1 and TRBJ2-1, with D tentatively TRBD2 (5 bases). Germline CDR1 is SQVTM and CDR2 is ANQGSEA. This CDR3 contains 13 residues. V was pared by 7 bases and J by 8 bases, with 18 bases between.

This clonotype was detected a few times. CDR3: CSAAPGTSIPNEQFF. DNA of the CDR3: TGCAGTGCGGCCCCGGGGACTAGCATCCCCAATGAGCAGTTCTTC. The chain employs TRBV20-1 and TRBJ2-1, with 9 bases lining up with TRBD2. V gave up 6 bases and J gave up 6 bases; unmatched junction bases: 12. CDR1 and CDR2 from the germline V gene are DFQATT and SNEGSKA (reference sequence). The CDR3 sequence is 15 residues long.

This clonotype was detected a few times. V gene TRBV10-3 combines with J gene TRBJ2-5, with D tentatively TRBD2 (5 bases). In germline, CDR1 is ENHRY, CDR2 SYGVKD. This CDR3 comprises 13 residues. Trimming pared 10 bases from V and 5 bases from J, leaving 17 bases between. The CDR3 nucleotides are TGTGCCAGCAGATTGACGGAGGCGGAGACCCAGTACTTC. Translation gives CASRLTEAETQYF.

The rearrangement uses TRBV20-1 and TRBJ2-6; D is unresolved. Trimming pared 3 bases from V and 0 bases from J, leaving 9 bases between. Germline V gene data show CDR1 as DFQATT and CDR2 as SNEGSKA (reference sequence). The CDR3 runs to 15 residues. The CDR3 nucleotides are TGCAGTGCTAGTAAGATAAGCTCTGGGGCCAACGTCCTGACTTTC. This translates into CSASKISSGANVLTF.

The J gene is TRBJ2-7, the V gene TRBV28; D perhaps matches TRBD1 (6 bases). The germline V gene has CDR1 MDHEN and CDR2 SYDVKM. This CDR3 contains 16 residues. Trimming took 8 bases from V and 2 from J, leaving 22 bases between them. The CDR3 DNA reads TGTGCCAGCCCGTTTGGGCAGGGGCCGCCAACCTACGAGCAGTACTTC. It translates to CASPFGQGPPTYEQYF.

This clonotype was observed a handful of times. The chain employs TRBV7-9 and TRBJ2-1; the D gene is possibly TRBD2 (6 bases). The V end lost 2 bases, the J end lost 13 bases, and 12 bases lay between the germline ends. The germline V gene encodes CDR1 SEHNR and CDR2 FQNEAQ (reference sequence). The CDR3 covers 12 residues. The CDR3 region has the DNA TGTGCCAGCAGCTTACTAGCGAGTGAACAGTTCTTC. This codes for CASSLLASEQFF.

The rearrangement joins TRBV6-5 to TRBJ1-2, with 10 nucleotides matching TRBD1. The CDR3 consists of 16 residues. In germline, CDR1 is MNHEY, CDR2 SVGAGI. V gave up 6 bases and J gave up 5 bases; unmatched junction bases: 12. CDR3 sequence: CASSPVATGGRYGYTF. As DNA, the CDR3 is TGTGCCAGCAGCCCTGTGGCGACAGGGGGCAGATATGGCTACACCTTC.

The chain links TRBV4-2 to TRBJ2-1, with 16 positions matching TRBD2. The CDR3 is 17 amino acids. The V gene's germline CDR1 is LGHNA and CDR2 YNFKEQ. With V trimmed by 2 bases and J by 10 bases, 8 bases remained unmatched. Written as DNA, the CDR3 is TGTGCCAGCAGCCAAACTTTTGGGACTAGCGGGAGGGGAGAGCAGTTCTTC. Translating it yields CASSQTFGTSGRGEQFF.

The chain combines TRBV9 with TRBJ2-1, with D tentatively TRBD1 (5 bases). This CDR3 is built from 15 residues. Between the trimmed V and J ends, which lost 3 bases and 2 bases, there was a span of 12 bases. Germline assignment: CDR1 SGDLS and CDR2 YYNGEE. Here the CDR3 DNA reads TGTGCCAGCAGCGCGGAAGGGGTCCCCTACAATGAGCAGTTCTTC. As protein: CASSAEGVPYNEQFF.

The V call is TRBV2, the J call TRBJ2-1, with D perhaps given as TRBD1 or TRBD2 (5 bases each). V lost 6 bases and J 13 bases, leaving 16 bases between the germline ends. The CDR3 runs 12 residues. The germline CDR1 and CDR2 sequences are SNHLY and FYNNEI. The CDR3 region is CASSYIGETQFF. The CDR3 nucleotides are TGTGCCAGCAGCTACATAGGGGAGACCCAGTTCTTC.

The chain joins TRBV20-1 to TRBJ2-7, with 12 nucleotides matching TRBD2. The end of the DNA aligns better with TRBJ2-5, so the J call may be wrong. The CDR3 consists of 16 residues. The V gene's germline CDR1 is DFQATT and CDR2 SNEGSKA (reference sequence). CDR3 sequence reads: CSARDLPSGGDLTQYF. In nucleotides, the CDR3 is TGCAGTGCTAGAGATCTCCCTAGCGGGGGGGATCTGACCCAGTACTTC.

This clonotype was seen many times. This chain joins TRBV7-2 and TRBJ2-7, with D tentatively TRBD1 or TRBD2 (5 bases each). In germline, CDR1 is SGHTA, CDR2 FQGNSA. The CDR3 length is 14 residues. V was clipped by 5 bases and J by 0 bases, with 11 bases between them. CDR3 region: CASSPGRNSYEQYF. For the CDR3, the DNA is TGTGCCAGCAGCCCGGGACGGAACTCCTACGAGCAGTACTTC.

This sequence joins TRBV20-1 and TRBJ2-3; a possible D gene is TRBD2 (6 bases). The CDR3 covers 13 residues. The germline gives CDR1 DFQATT, CDR2 SNEGSKA (reference sequence). V dropped 4 bases and J dropped 5 bases, with 13 bases sitting between them. The CDR3 reads CSAMETRGDTQYF. Here the CDR3 DNA reads TGCAGTGCTATGGAGACTAGGGGAGATACGCAGTATTTT.

This clonotype occurred a few times. The rearrangement links TRBV29-1 to TRBJ2-1; D gene ambiguous. The CDR3 length is 10 residues. Deletions cut 5 bases from V and 13 bases from J, with 12 bases between. The germline gives CDR1 SQVTM, CDR2 ANQGSEA. CDR3 sequence reads: CSVWYQRQFF. The CDR3 coding sequence is TGCAGCGTTTGGTATCAACGCCAGTTCTTC.

The gene calls are TRBV2 and TRBJ2-1, with TRBD1 identical over 8 bases. CDR3 length equals 12 residues. CDR1 is SNHLY, CDR2 FYNNEI, per germline. With V trimmed by 9 bases and J by 9 bases, 7 bases remained unmatched. The CDR3 nucleotides are TGTGCCAGAACCCTCGGACAGGGTGAGCAGTTCTTC. Translation: CARTLGQGEQFF.

The genes are TRBV20-1 and TRBJ1-2; no definite D call. The V gene's germline CDR1 is DFQATT and CDR2 SNEGSKA (reference sequence). The V end lost 6 bases, the J end lost 2 bases, and 19 bases lay between the germline ends. This CDR3 region has 15 residues. Here the CDR3 reads CSAEPHPQSNYGYTF. DNA of the CDR3: TGCAGTGCCGAACCACACCCACAGTCAAACTATGGCTACACCTTC.

The gene calls are TRBV5-1 and TRBJ2-1, with 10 bases matching TRBD2. This CDR3 is built from 15 residues. The V gene's germline CDR1 is SGHRS and CDR2 YFSETQ. Trimming took 4 bases from V and 9 from J; bases not matched to a gene: 10. The CDR3 DNA sequence: TGCGCCAGCAGCGATAGCGGGGGGATTGTATCTGAGCAGTTCTTC. It is translated as CASSDSGGIVSEQFF.

This chain connects TRBV4-2 to TRBJ2-7; 13 nucleotides agree with TRBD2. The J call may not be correct, given that the DNA end is closer to TRBJ2-5. The germline V gene has CDR1 LGHNA and CDR2 YNFKEQ. There are 19 residues in the CDR3. The CDR3 sequence is CASSQESSTSGGFVETQYF. DNA of the CDR3: TGTGCCAGCAGCCAAGAATCCTCGACTAGCGGGGGGTTCGTGGAGACCCAGTACTTC.

The chain combines TRBV27 with TRBJ2-7; 8 bases agree with TRBD1. Losses at the gene ends were 5 bases for V and 5 bases for J; bases not matched to a gene: 8. The CDR3 runs 14 residues. CDR1 and CDR2 (germline): MNHEY, SMNVEV (reference sequence). CDR3 DNA sequence: TGTGCCAGCAGTCCGACAGGGGCGCGGGACGAGCAGTACTTC. Protein: CASSPTGARDEQYF.

This clonotype was seen only a few times. The chain combines TRBV10-3 with TRBJ1-5, with D perhaps TRBD1 (5 bases). Trimming took off 10 bases at V and 2 bases at J, with 12 bases between the two ends. Germline CDR1 reads ENHRY; CDR2 reads SYGVKD. The CDR3 totals 13 residues. This chain's CDR3 is CATARDGNQPQHF. CDR3 nucleotides: TGTGCCACCGCTAGGGACGGCAATCAGCCCCAGCATTTT.